One sample yielded the 28 T cell receptor beta chains listed below, sequenced in a study of cytomegalovirus exposure and HLA in healthy donors. The PCR used 60 Vbeta and 13 Jbeta primers. TCRdb's copy holds only in-frame clones and misses some; the assay was immunoSEQ multiplex PCR. The sample lists 110,000 to 150,000 clones, more than 7.5% occurring once. The specimen sequenced was PBMCs. Receptors were obtained from a man aged 45-65 years in good health and CMV-seronegative.

The chain carries TRBV9 and TRBJ1-2, with D unclear. The ends were cut back, 4 bases at V and 2 bases at J, with 21 bases in the middle. Germline V lookup: CDR1 SGDLS, CDR2 YYNGEE. CDR3 length equals 17 residues. The CDR3 bases are TGTGCCAGCAGCTCGAACAGTCAAGGCTTCTCCAACTATGGCTACACCTTC. It is translated as CASSSNSQGFSNYGYTF.

V gene TRBV7-6 combines with J gene TRBJ2-3; D is perhaps TRBD2 (5 bases). This CDR3 comprises 13 residues. CDR1 and CDR2 from the germline V gene are SGHVS and FNYEAQ. Trimming took off 2 bases at V and 9 bases at J, with 12 bases between the two ends. CDR3 coding DNA: TGTGCCAGCAGCTTATTTTATGGGGAGACGCAGTATTTT. It translates to CASSLFYGETQYF.

The gene calls are TRBV2 and TRBJ1-4; no clear D. The CDR3 runs to 14 residues. The V and J ends lost 9 bases and 3 bases respectively, with 14 bases between them. Germline V gives CDR1 SNHLY, CDR2 FYNNEI. The CDR3 coding sequence is TGTGCCAGGTCTGACAACGGGGCTAATGAAAAACTGTTTTTT. It specifies CARSDNGANEKLFF. The full variable domain, with the rest looked up from reference TRBV2 and TRBJ1-4, is EPEVTQTPSHQVTQMGQEVILRCVPISNHLYFYWYRQILGQKVEFLVSFYNNEISEKSEIFDDQFSVERPDGSNFTLKIRSTKLEDSAMYFCARSDNGANEKLFFGSGTQLSVL.

The table lists this clone with a few counts. This chain uses TRBV28 with TRBJ1-2; D possibly corresponds to TRBD1 (6 bases). This CDR3 has 17 amino acids. In germline, CDR1 is MDHEN, CDR2 SYDVKM. The V end was cut by 3 bases, the J end by 8 bases, with 25 bases between. The CDR3 sequence: CASSFSVSDRRVGGYTF. The CDR3 coding sequence is TGTGCCAGCAGTTTCTCCGTTTCTGACAGGCGTGTGGGAGGCTACACCTTC.

V usage is TRBV6-6 and J usage is TRBJ2-7, with 7 bases identical to TRBD1. V lost 2 bases, J lost 0 bases, and 7 bases stayed unmatched. Germline-derived CDR1 and CDR2 are MNHNY and SVGAGI (reference sequence). CDR3 size: 16 residues. The CDR3 protein is CASSYTPGQSSYEQYF. The CDR3 DNA reads as TGTGCCAGCAGTTACACCCCGGGACAGAGCTCCTACGAGCAGTACTTC.

This clone was counted between two and nine times. The rearrangement links TRBV19 to TRBJ1-1; D gene uncertain. The germline gives CDR1 LNHDA, CDR2 SQIVND (reference sequence). Between the trimmed V and J ends, which lost 4 bases and 7 bases, there was a span of 16 bases. The CDR3 consists of 14 residues. The CDR3 loop reads CASSKDTPRGEAFF. CDR3 in DNA: TGTGCCAGTAGTAAAGACACGCCGCGGGGTGAAGCTTTCTTT.

The V call is TRBV5-6, the J call TRBJ1-2; the D gene is possibly TRBD1 (6 bases). This CDR3 has 16 residues. The germline gives CDR1 SGHDT, CDR2 YYEEEE. Trimming shortened V by 2 bases and J by 4 bases, and 18 bases separated the two germline ends. The CDR3 DNA follows: TGTGCCAGCAGCTTTATACACGACGCAGGGGTCTATGGCTACACCTTC. Encoded protein: CASSFIHDAGVYGYTF.

This clone was seen more than once but under ten times. The chain couples TRBV7-3 to TRBJ2-2; D possibly corresponds to TRBD1 (5 bases). The CDR3 length is 16 residues. V lost 2 bases and J lost 1, with 11 bases in between. The germline CDR1 and CDR2 sequences are SGHTA and FQGTGA. The CDR3 bases are TGTGCCAGCAGCTTAGCTTCTAGGGGGAACACCGGGGAGCTGTTTTTT. It yields the protein CASSLASRGNTGELFF.

V and J are TRBV5-1 and TRBJ2-3, with TRBD2 identical over 12 bases. The CDR3 loop spans 17 amino acids. Germline CDR1 SGHRS, CDR2 YFSETQ. The J segment lost 4 bases and the V segment lost 0 bases, leaving 6 bases of the junction unmatched. DNA of the CDR3: TGCGCCAGCAGCTTGGTGGCTAGCGGGGGGGGACCAGATACGCAGTATTTT. Encoded protein: CASSLVASGGGPDTQYF.

This clone was observed a few times. The rearrangement uses TRBV28 and TRBJ1-5; 8 bases match TRBD1. J gave up 7 bases and V 6 bases, and 8 bases lay outside the gene matches. Looked up from germline, CDR1 is MDHEN and CDR2 is SYDVKM. The CDR3 extends over 14 amino acids. The CDR3 region is CASSQTGEIQPQHF. The CDR3 coding sequence is TGTGCCAGCAGCCAGACAGGGGAAATACAGCCCCAGCATTTT.

This clone was seen a handful of times. The genes are TRBV18 and TRBJ1-4, with 12 bases identical to TRBD1. V shed 3 bases and J 3 bases; nucleotides not matched to a gene: 8. The CDR3 runs to 18 residues. Germline V gives CDR1 KGHSH, CDR2 LQKENI. CDR3 DNA sequence: TGTGCCAGCTCACCGGGACAGGGGGCCGCATTAGCTAATGAAAAACTGTTTTTT. Amino acid sequence: CASSPGQGAALANEKLFF.

This clone has only a few counts. The genes are TRBV6-1 and TRBJ2-1, with a tentative D call TRBD1 (6 bases). Germline V gene sequence: CDR1 MNHNS, CDR2 SASEGT. CDR3 length equals 13 residues. Trimming stripped 7 bases from V and 9 bases from J, with 16 bases between. Here the CDR3 reads CASKGAGVGEQFF. The CDR3 nucleotides are TGTGCCAGCAAAGGGGCAGGGGTTGGTGAGCAGTTCTTC.

This clone was observed a handful of times. V is TRBV7-9 and J is TRBJ1-1; 10 bases agree with TRBD1. The germline gives CDR1 SEHNR, CDR2 FQNEAQ (reference sequence). This CDR3 comprises 15 residues. V trimming: 2 bases; J trimming: 1 base; junction bases outside the gene matches: 1. As DNA, the CDR3 is TGTGCCAGCAGCTTATGGGACAGGGGGAACACTGAAGCTTTCTTT. Amino acids: CASSLWDRGNTEAFF.

This chain links TRBV6-5 with TRBJ1-5; 8 nucleotides match TRBD1. This CDR3 has 15 amino acids. With V trimmed by 5 bases and J by 2 bases, 5 bases remained unmatched. Germline V gives CDR1 MNHEY, CDR2 SVGAGI. As DNA, the CDR3 is TGTGCCAGCAGTGGACAGGGTCGGGGCAATCAGCCCCAGCATTTT. Its protein is CASSGQGRGNQPQHF.

The chain recombines TRBV7-2 with TRBJ1-5; D might be TRBD1 (6 bases). There are 15 residues in the CDR3. Trimming took 1 base from V and 1 from J, leaving 8 bases between them. The germline V gene has CDR1 SGHTA and CDR2 FQGNSA. The CDR3 region has the DNA TGTGCCAGCAGCTTAGGGACAGCAAGCAATCAGCCCCAGCATTTT. Protein sequence: CASSLGTASNQPQHF.

This clone was seen repeatedly, ten times or more. The CDR3 spells CASSYSSGSGANVLTF. The CDR3 DNA reads as TGTGCCAGCAGTTACTCATCGGGCTCTGGGGCCAACGTCCTGACTTTC. The chain is built from TRBV6-5 and TRBJ2-6; D gene uncertain. The V gene's germline CDR1 is MNHEY and CDR2 SVGAGI. Deletions cut 0 bases from V and 0 bases from J, with 6 bases between. This CDR3 is built from 16 residues.

Here the CDR3 reads CASSFGGGTDTQYF. The CDR3 region has the DNA TGTGCCAGCAGTTTCGGGGGGGGCACAGATACGCAGTATTTT. The V call is TRBV6-6, the J call TRBJ2-3; 8 bases are a match to TRBD2. The CDR3 consists of 14 residues. Trimming took 4 bases from V and 1 from J; bases not matched to a gene: 1. From germline, CDR1 is MNHNY and CDR2 SVGAGI (reference sequence).

The table lists this clone with a few counts. J is TRBJ2-7 and V is TRBV5-1; weak D call: TRBD2 (5 bases). The length of the CDR3 is 15 residues. CDR1 and CDR2 (germline): SGHRS, YFSETQ. The V end was cut by 0 bases, the J end by 1 base, with 11 bases between. In DNA, the CDR3 is TGCGCCAGCAGCTTGGGGAGCGGAGAATCCTACGAGCAGTACTTC. This sequence encodes CASSLGSGESYEQYF.

This sequence joins TRBV7-3 and TRBJ2-1, with D possibly matching TRBD1 (5 bases). This CDR3 contains 16 residues. V was clipped by 3 bases and J by 0 bases, with 12 bases between them. Germline values: CDR1 SGHTA, CDR2 FQGTGA. The CDR3 sequence is CASSLLRQGSYNEQFF. CDR3 DNA sequence: TGTGCCAGCAGCTTGTTGAGGCAGGGCTCCTACAATGAGCAGTTCTTC.

This clone was found once. The V gene is TRBV19, the J gene TRBJ2-1; D not resolved. V dropped 4 bases and J dropped 3 bases, with 13 bases sitting between them. Per the germline V gene, CDR1 is LNHDA and CDR2 is SQIVND (reference sequence). The CDR3 has 15 amino acids. The CDR3 coding sequence is TGTGCCAGTAGTACCCTCCTCGCGGACTACAATGAGCAGTTCTTC. Its protein product is CASSTLLADYNEQFF.

This clone has only a few counts. The V and J genes are TRBV2 and TRBJ1-5, with D possibly matching TRBD1 (5 bases). Trimming took 3 bases from V and 8 from J, leaving 11 bases between them. Looked up from germline, CDR1 is SNHLY and CDR2 is FYNNEI. The length of the CDR3 is 13 residues. This chain's CDR3 is CASSDPAGKPQHF. The CDR3, as DNA: TGTGCCAGCAGTGACCCCGCAGGGAAGCCCCAGCATTTT.

This clone was seen a few times. The gene calls are TRBV30 and TRBJ1-6, with D tentatively TRBD1 (5 bases). V was trimmed by 0 bases and J by 9 bases, leaving 15 bases between them. This CDR3 has 15 amino acids. The V gene's germline CDR1 is GTSNPN and CDR2 SVGIG (reference sequence). Here the CDR3 reads CAWSVDWSGASPLHF. The CDR3 nucleotides read TGTGCCTGGAGTGTAGACTGGAGTGGGGCTTCACCCCTCCACTTT.

This clone was counted only a few times. The chain is built from TRBV19 and TRBJ1-2; a possible D gene is TRBD1 (5 bases). The germline V gene has CDR1 LNHDA and CDR2 SQIVND (reference sequence). Trimming shortened V by 5 bases and J by 3 bases, and 10 bases separated the two germline ends. CDR3 size: 13 residues. The CDR3 sequence: CASSSRQYYGYTF. The CDR3 DNA reads as TGTGCCAGTAGTTCCCGACAGTACTATGGCTACACCTTC.

V usage is TRBV7-9 and J usage is TRBJ1-4; TRBD1 is a possible D gene (5 bases). Trimming shortened V by 1 base and J by 4 bases, and 10 bases separated the two germline ends. The germline V gene encodes CDR1 SEHNR and CDR2 FQNEAQ (reference sequence). The CDR3 contains 15 residues. The CDR3 reads CASSLVKGHNEKLFF. CDR3 in DNA: TGTGCCAGCAGCTTAGTCAAGGGGCATAATGAAAAACTGTTTTTT.

This chain uses TRBV5-1 with TRBJ1-1; 7 nucleotides agree with TRBD1. CDR1 and CDR2 from the germline V gene are SGHRS and YFSETQ. The CDR3 contains 15 residues. J lost 3 bases, V lost 0 bases, and 5 bases had no gene match. The CDR3 loop is CASSLVVGQDTEAFF. Here the CDR3 DNA reads TGCGCCAGCAGCTTGGTTGTCGGACAGGACACTGAAGCTTTCTTT.

This clone came up a few times. This chain joins TRBV6-1 and TRBJ2-7; 10 bases are a match to TRBD1. This CDR3 is 15 amino acids long. The J segment lost 0 bases and the V segment lost 6 bases, leaving 5 bases of the junction unmatched. The germline V gene has CDR1 MNHNS and CDR2 SASEGT. The CDR3 DNA reads TGTGCCAGCAGAACCGGGACAGGGGACTCCTACGAGCAGTACTTC. This codes for CASRTGTGDSYEQYF.

V and J are TRBV4-1 and TRBJ2-7; TRBD1 matches 10 bases. In germline, CDR1 is MGHRA, CDR2 YSYEKL. J gave up 3 bases and V 4 bases, and 9 bases lay outside the gene matches. The CDR3 length is 16 residues. Written as DNA, the CDR3 is TGCGCCAGCAGCCCGACCGGGACAGGGGCCCTCTACGAGCAGTACTTC. It is translated as CASSPTGTGALYEQYF.

The chain is built from TRBV9 and TRBJ1-6; perhaps TRBD1 as D (5 bases). Trimming cost V 0 bases and J 8 bases, with 9 bases left between them. The CDR3 length is 14 residues. Germline V lookup: CDR1 SGDLS, CDR2 YYNGEE. The DNA for the CDR3 is TGTGCCAGCAGCGTAGAGGGGCTAGATTCACCCCTCCACTTT. It specifies CASSVEGLDSPLHF.